The 25 T cell receptor beta chains below all came from one sample that was sequenced in a study of OX40 agonist ivuxolimab in advanced cancers. Assay: immunoSEQ multiplex PCR; the TCRdb copy retains only in-frame clones and omits some. The repertoire holds 80,000 to 85,000 clones, with about 81% as singletons. Sequenced here: CD4+ or CD8+ T cells sorted from blood, sampled in a trial of the OX40 agonist ivuxolimab. The receptors come from an adult with an advanced solid tumor such as melanoma, head and neck, liver or kidney cancer.

The gene calls are TRBV15 and TRBJ2-3; TRBD1 aligns across 7 bases. The germline CDR1 and CDR2 sequences are LNHNV and YYDKDF (reference sequence). The CDR3 totals 17 residues. The J segment lost 1 base and the V segment lost 1 base, leaving 8 bases of the junction unmatched. CDR3 loop: CATSRGGPDRGTDTQYF. DNA for the CDR3: TGTGCCACCAGCAGAGGAGGGCCCGACAGGGGCACAGATACGCAGTATTTT.

This chain links TRBV18 with TRBJ2-3; no firm D call. The germline CDR1 and CDR2 sequences are KGHSH and LQKENI. Trimming took 0 bases from V and 9 from J, leaving 13 bases between them. The CDR3 is made up of 14 amino acids. The CDR3 DNA is TGTGCCAGCTCACCACCTGGGGTCCCTGGGACGCAGTATTTT. This codes for CASSPPGVPGTQYF. The full variable domain, its missing parts supplied by reference TRBV18 and TRBJ2-3, is NAGVMQNPRHLVRRRGQEARLRCSPMKGHSHVYWYRQLPEEGLKFMVYLQKENIIDESGMPKERFSAEFPKEGPSILRIQQVVRGDSAAYFCASSPPGVPGTQYFGPGTRLTVL.

This clone appeared once. The chain employs TRBV5-6 and TRBJ2-1; 10 bases agree with TRBD2. CDR3 length: 15 residues. Per germline, CDR1 SGHDT and CDR2 YYEEEE. J was trimmed by 5 bases and V by 4 bases; bases with no gene match: 6. For the CDR3, the DNA is TGTGCCAGCAGCGAGGGACTAGCGCCAGACAATGAGCAGTTCTTC. Its translation: CASSEGLAPDNEQFF.

The chain uses TRBV6-5 and TRBJ1-4; possibly TRBD1 for D (5 bases). CDR3 length equals 12 residues. Germline CDR1 and CDR2: MNHEY and SVGAGI. Trimming took off 0 bases at V and 12 bases at J, with 8 bases between the two ends. As DNA, the CDR3 is TGTGCCAGCAGTTACTCGGGACTAGAACTGTTTTTT. This translates into CASSYSGLELFF.

The genes are TRBV5-4 and TRBJ2-2; 7 bases are a match to TRBD2. Germline lookup yields CDR1 SGHNT and CDR2 YYREEE (reference sequence). The V and J ends lost 3 bases and 0 bases, in that order; junction bases with no gene match: 5. This CDR3 has 16 amino acids. In nucleotides, the CDR3 is TGTGCCAGCAGCTCCCGGGAGGACGCGAACACCGGGGAGCTGTTTTTT. It yields the protein CASSSREDANTGELFF.

This chain connects TRBV5-6 to TRBJ1-2, with TRBD1 identical over 8 bases. CDR3 length: 14 amino acids. Trimming took 0 bases from V and 5 from J; bases not matched to a gene: 3. The V gene's germline CDR1 is SGHDT and CDR2 YYEEEE. CDR3 DNA: TGTGCCAGCAGCTTGGCGGACAGGGCATATGGCTACACCTTC. Its protein product is CASSLADRAYGYTF. Full variable domain (remainder filled in from reference TRBV5-6 and TRBJ1-2): DAGVTQSPTHLIKTRGQQVTLRCSPKSGHDTVSWYQQALGQGPQFIFQYYEEEERQRGNFPDRFSGHQFPNYSSELNVNALLLGDSALYLCASSLADRAYGYTFGSGTRLTVV.

V gene TRBV4-3 combines with J gene TRBJ2-7, with D perhaps TRBD2 (6 bases). CDR1 and CDR2 from the germline V gene are LGHNA and YSLEER. This CDR3 comprises 16 residues. V lost 0 bases and J 3 bases, leaving 15 bases between the germline ends. CDR3 in amino acids: CASSQDKEGTLYEQYF. The CDR3 region has the DNA TGCGCCAGCAGCCAAGACAAGGAGGGAACCCTCTACGAGCAGTACTTC.

The rearrangement links TRBV14 to TRBJ1-4; tentative D call: TRBD1 (6 bases). This CDR3 has 15 amino acids. V was shortened by 2 bases and J by 7 bases, with 14 bases between the two germline ends. Per the germline V gene, CDR1 is SGHDN and CDR2 is FVKESK. The CDR3 bases are TGTGCCAGCAGCCAACAGGGGCACGGAGGTGAAAAACTGTTTTTT. Protein sequence: CASSQQGHGGEKLFF.

The chain couples TRBV6-1 to TRBJ2-5; possibly TRBD1 for D (5 bases). The CDR3 has 11 residues. Germline V gives CDR1 MNHNS, CDR2 SASEGT. Trimming took off 4 bases at V and 7 bases at J, with 7 bases between the two ends. CDR3 sequence reads: CASSVRGTQYF. The DNA of the CDR3 is TGTGCCAGCAGTGTTAGGGGGACCCAGTACTTC.

CDR3 bases: TGCGCCAGCAGCCAAGATGAACAGGGGGTAAACACCGGGGAGCTGTTTTTT. Translation gives CASSQDEQGVNTGELFF. The V and J genes are TRBV4-1 and TRBJ2-2; 8 positions agree with TRBD1. This CDR3 is built from 17 residues. The trim removed 0 bases at V and 2 bases at J, leaving 5 bases unmatched. In germline, CDR1 is MGHRA, CDR2 YSYEKL.

The chain combines TRBV5-6 with TRBJ1-1; TRBD1 is a possible D gene (6 bases). The CDR3 contains 13 residues. The V and J ends lost 5 bases and 4 bases respectively, with 12 bases between them. Looked up from germline, CDR1 is SGHDT and CDR2 is YYEEEE. CDR3 coding DNA: TGTGCCAGCAGAATCAAGGGGGGCACTGAAGCTTTCTTT. This encodes CASRIKGGTEAFF.

The rearrangement joins TRBV6-6 to TRBJ1-2; the D gene is possibly TRBD1 (5 bases). The CDR3 contains 14 residues. V shed 6 bases and J shed 4 bases, with 15 bases lying between them. Looked up from germline, CDR1 is MNHNY and CDR2 is SVGAGI (reference sequence). CDR3 nucleotides: TGTGCCAGCAGCCCCGGGACGCCTCCCTATGGCTACACCTTC. Translating gives CASSPGTPPYGYTF.

The chain couples TRBV19 to TRBJ1-5, with a tentative D call TRBD1 (5 bases). Trimming cost V 2 bases and J 4 bases, with 9 bases left between them. Germline V CDR1 and CDR2: LNHDA, SQIVND (reference sequence). This CDR3 has 14 amino acids. In nucleotides, the CDR3 is TGTGCCAGTAGTATACAGGGAGTTAATCAGCCCCAGCATTTT. This translates into CASSIQGVNQPQHF. Using reference TRBV19 and TRBJ1-5 for the parts outside the CDR3, the full variable domain is DGGITQSPKYLFRKEGQNVTLSCEQNLNHDAMYWYRQDPGQGLRLIYYSQIVNDFQKGDIAEGYSVSREKKESFPLTVTSAQKNPTAFYLCASSIQGVNQPQHFGDGTRLSIL.

The chain employs TRBV7-9 and TRBJ1-4, with unresolved D. The CDR3 contains 14 residues. Germline assignment: CDR1 SEHNR and CDR2 FQNEAQ (reference sequence). V lost 5 bases and J 0 bases, leaving 7 bases between the germline ends. CDR3 sequence: CASSVLATNEKLFF. In nucleotides, the CDR3 is TGTGCCAGCAGCGTACTTGCAACTAATGAAAAACTGTTTTTT.

The chain has TRBV7-9 and TRBJ2-1, with D perhaps TRBD1 (5 bases). CDR1 and CDR2 (germline): SEHNR, FQNEAQ (reference sequence). The CDR3 runs 13 residues. Trimming stripped 1 base from V and 7 bases from J, with 8 bases between. The CDR3 DNA sequence: TGTGCCAGCAGCTTAGTAGGGGTTAATGAGCAGTTCTTC. It codes for CASSLVGVNEQFF.

The J gene is TRBJ2-2, the V gene TRBV7-9; possibly TRBD1 or TRBD2 for D (7 bases each). Trimming cost V 7 bases and J 4 bases, with 16 bases left between them. The CDR3 totals 15 residues. Looked up from germline, CDR1 is SEHNR and CDR2 is FQNEAQ (reference sequence). CDR3 region: CASNPGGVGTGELFF. Written as DNA, the CDR3 is TGTGCCAGCAATCCAGGGGGGGTAGGCACCGGGGAGCTGTTTTTT.

This chain joins TRBV7-2 and TRBJ2-5; possible D gene TRBD1, 6 bases. The CDR3 spans 13 residues. V lost 3 bases and J lost 5, with 10 bases in between. Germline CDR1 SGHTA, CDR2 FQGNSA. DNA of the CDR3: TGTGCCAGCAGCTTCGGGCAGGGGGAGACCCAGTACTTC. Translation gives CASSFGQGETQYF.

The chain carries TRBV6-5 and TRBJ1-2, with D maybe TRBD1 (5 bases). V dropped 0 bases and J dropped 3 bases, with 14 bases sitting between them. From germline, CDR1 is MNHEY and CDR2 SVGAGI. The CDR3 has 16 residues. The chain's CDR3 is CASSYSTIGGDYGYTF. The CDR3 DNA reads TGTGCCAGCAGTTACTCGACAATCGGGGGGGACTATGGCTACACCTTC.

The rearrangement links TRBV7-2 to TRBJ2-1; 11 bases are shared with TRBD2. The V segment lost 5 bases and the J segment 8 bases; nucleotides outside the gene matches: 8. Germline CDR1 is SGHTA and CDR2 is FQGNSA. The CDR3 loop spans 15 amino acids. This CDR3 is CASSPRLAGSYEQFF. CDR3 DNA sequence: TGTGCCAGCAGCCCAAGACTAGCGGGAAGTTATGAGCAGTTCTTC.

V is TRBV11-2 and J is TRBJ1-6; D gene uncertain. The germline V gene has CDR1 SGHAT and CDR2 FQNNGV. V was trimmed by 5 bases and J by 5 bases, leaving 1 base between them. CDR3 length: 11 amino acids. As DNA, the CDR3 is TGTGCCAGCAGCGATAATTCACCCCTCCACTTT. Its translation is CASSDNSPLHF.

This chain links TRBV6-5 with TRBJ2-7; 7 nucleotides line up with TRBD2. V lost 4 bases, J lost 6 bases, and 3 bases stayed unmatched. The germline V gene encodes CDR1 MNHEY and CDR2 SVGAGI. The CDR3 extends over 12 amino acids. The CDR3 DNA reads as TGTGCCAGCAGTTCGGGACTATTCGAGCAGTACTTC. It specifies CASSSGLFEQYF.

The rearrangement uses TRBV30 and TRBJ2-7; 7 nucleotides align to TRBD1. The ends lost 2 bases at V and 7 bases at J; junction bases unmatched: 5. CDR3 length equals 12 residues. The germline gives CDR1 GTSNPN, CDR2 SVGIG (reference sequence). CDR3 in DNA: TGTGCCTGGAGTCGACAGGGAGTAGAGCAGTACTTC. Its translation is CAWSRQGVEQYF.

The chain recombines TRBV6-1 with TRBJ1-1; 10 bases align to TRBD1. CDR1 and CDR2 from the germline V gene are MNHNS and SASEGT. V shed 4 bases and J 11 bases; nucleotides not matched to a gene: 10. This CDR3 is 14 amino acids long. CDR3 residues: CASSAAGTGARAFF. The CDR3 nucleotides read TGTGCCAGCAGTGCAGCCGGGACAGGGGCGAGGGCTTTCTTT.

The V and J genes are TRBV15 and TRBJ2-5, with 10 bases matching TRBD1. The CDR3 has 15 residues. V lost 1 base and J lost 5; bases outside the gene matches: 4. CDR1 and CDR2 (germline): LNHNV, YYDKDF (reference sequence). This CDR3 reads CATSRGQGAAETQYF. The CDR3 DNA is TGTGCCACCAGCAGAGGACAGGGGGCGGCGGAGACCCAGTACTTC. Full variable domain (remainder filled in from reference TRBV15 and TRBJ2-5): DAMVIQNPRYQVTQFGKPVTLSCSQTLNHNVMYWYQQKSSQAPKLLFHYYDKDFNNEADTPDNFQSRRPNTSFCFLDIRSPGLGDTAMYLCATSRGQGAAETQYFGPGTRLLVL.

The chain combines TRBV27 with TRBJ2-5; 8 bases line up with TRBD1. The germline CDR1 and CDR2 sequences are MNHEY and SMNVEV (reference sequence). The J segment lost 5 bases and the V segment lost 3 bases, leaving 8 bases of the junction unmatched. This CDR3 spans 15 amino acids. Written as DNA, the CDR3 is TGTGCCAGCAGTTTGTATCAGGGGGCCGGGGAGACCCAGTACTTC. It codes for CASSLYQGAGETQYF.